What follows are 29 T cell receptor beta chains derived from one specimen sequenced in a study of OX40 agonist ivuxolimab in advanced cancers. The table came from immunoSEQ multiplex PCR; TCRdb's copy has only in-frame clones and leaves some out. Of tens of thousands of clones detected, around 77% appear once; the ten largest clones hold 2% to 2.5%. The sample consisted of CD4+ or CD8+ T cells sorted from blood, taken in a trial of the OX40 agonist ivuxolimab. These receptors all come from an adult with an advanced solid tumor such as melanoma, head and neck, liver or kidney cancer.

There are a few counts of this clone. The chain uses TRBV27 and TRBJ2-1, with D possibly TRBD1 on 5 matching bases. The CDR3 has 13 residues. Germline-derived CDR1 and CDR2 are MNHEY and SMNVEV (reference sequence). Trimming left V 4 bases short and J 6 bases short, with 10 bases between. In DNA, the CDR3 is TGTGCCAGCAGTTCTTTGACAGTCAATGAGCAGTTCTTC. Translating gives CASSSLTVNEQFF.

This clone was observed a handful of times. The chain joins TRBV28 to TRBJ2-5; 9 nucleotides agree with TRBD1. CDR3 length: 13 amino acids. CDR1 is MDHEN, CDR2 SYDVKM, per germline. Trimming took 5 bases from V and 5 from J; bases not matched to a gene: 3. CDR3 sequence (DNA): TGTGCCAGCAGTCGGACAGGGGCCGAGACCCAGTACTTC. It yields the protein CASSRTGAETQYF.

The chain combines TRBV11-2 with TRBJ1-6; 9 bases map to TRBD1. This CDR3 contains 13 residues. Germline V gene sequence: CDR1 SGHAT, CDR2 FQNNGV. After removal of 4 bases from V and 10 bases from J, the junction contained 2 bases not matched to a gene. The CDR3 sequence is CASSYTGGSPLHF. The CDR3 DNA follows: TGTGCCAGCAGCTATACAGGGGGCTCACCCCTCCACTTT.

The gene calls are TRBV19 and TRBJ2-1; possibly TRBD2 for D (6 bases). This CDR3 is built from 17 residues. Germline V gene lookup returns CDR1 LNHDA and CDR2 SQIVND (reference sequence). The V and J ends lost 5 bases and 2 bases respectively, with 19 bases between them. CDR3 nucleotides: TGTGCCAGTAGTGAGGGAGACGGGGCGGGACCCTACAATGAGCAGTTCTTC. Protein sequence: CASSEGDGAGPYNEQFF. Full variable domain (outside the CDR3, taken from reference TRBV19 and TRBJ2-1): DGGITQSPKYLFRKEGQNVTLSCEQNLNHDAMYWYRQDPGQGLRLIYYSQIVNDFQKGDIAEGYSVSREKKESFPLTVTSAQKNPTAFYLCASSEGDGAGPYNEQFFGPGTRLTVL.

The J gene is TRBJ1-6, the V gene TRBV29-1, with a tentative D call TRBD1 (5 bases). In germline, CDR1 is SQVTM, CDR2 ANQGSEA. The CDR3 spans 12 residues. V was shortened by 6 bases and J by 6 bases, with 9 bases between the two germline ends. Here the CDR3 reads CSVRDGNSPLHF. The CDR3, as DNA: TGCAGCGTAAGGGACGGTAATTCACCCCTCCACTTT.

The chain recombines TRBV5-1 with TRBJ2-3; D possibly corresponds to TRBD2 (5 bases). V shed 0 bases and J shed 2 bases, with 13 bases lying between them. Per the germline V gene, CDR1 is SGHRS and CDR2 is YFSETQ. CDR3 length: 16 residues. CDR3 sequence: CASSLVPGINTDTQYF. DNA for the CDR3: TGCGCCAGCAGCTTGGTCCCGGGAATAAACACAGATACGCAGTATTTT.

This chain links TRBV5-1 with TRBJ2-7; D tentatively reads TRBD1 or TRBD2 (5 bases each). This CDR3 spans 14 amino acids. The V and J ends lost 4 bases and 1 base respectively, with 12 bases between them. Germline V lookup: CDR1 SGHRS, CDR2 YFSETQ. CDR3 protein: CASSPGSESYEQYF. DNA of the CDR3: TGCGCCAGCAGCCCAGGGAGTGAATCCTACGAGCAGTACTTC. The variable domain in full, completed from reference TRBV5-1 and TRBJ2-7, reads KAGVTQTPRYLIKTRGQQVTLSCSPISGHRSVSWYQQTPGQGLQFLFEYFSETQRNKGNFPGRFSGRQFSNSRSEMNVSTLELGDSALYLCASSPGSESYEQYFGPGTRLTVT.

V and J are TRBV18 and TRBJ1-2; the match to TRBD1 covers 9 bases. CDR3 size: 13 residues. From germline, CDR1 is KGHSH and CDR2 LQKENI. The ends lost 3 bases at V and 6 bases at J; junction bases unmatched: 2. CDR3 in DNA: TGTGCCAGCTCACCCGGGACAGGGCATGGCTACACCTTC. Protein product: CASSPGTGHGYTF.

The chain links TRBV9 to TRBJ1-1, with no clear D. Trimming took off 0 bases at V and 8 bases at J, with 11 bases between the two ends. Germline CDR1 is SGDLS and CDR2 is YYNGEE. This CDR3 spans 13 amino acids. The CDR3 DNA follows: TGTGCCAGCAGCGTAGGGTTAGGTGGAGAAGCTTTCTTT. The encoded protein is CASSVGLGGEAFF.

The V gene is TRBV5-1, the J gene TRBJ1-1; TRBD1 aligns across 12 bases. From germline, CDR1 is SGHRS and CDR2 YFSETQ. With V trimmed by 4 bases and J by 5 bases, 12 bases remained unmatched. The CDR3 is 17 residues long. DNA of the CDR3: TGCGCCAGCAGCCTGCTGGGACAGGGGGCATTTTGGACTGAAGCTTTCTTT. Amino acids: CASSLLGQGAFWTEAFF.

CDR3 bases: TGCAGCGGACGCTTCTCTGGAAACACCATATATTTT. Translated: CSGRFSGNTIYF. V usage is TRBV29-1 and J usage is TRBJ1-3; the D is unclear. The CDR3 is 12 amino acids. CDR1 and CDR2 from the germline V gene are SQVTM and ANQGSEA. V was cut by 7 bases and J by 0 bases, with 7 bases left in between.

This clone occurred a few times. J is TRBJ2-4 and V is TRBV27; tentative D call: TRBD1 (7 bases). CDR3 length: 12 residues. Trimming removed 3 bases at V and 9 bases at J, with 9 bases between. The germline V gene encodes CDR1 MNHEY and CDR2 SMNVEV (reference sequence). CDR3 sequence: CASSLQGGIQYF. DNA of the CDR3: TGTGCCAGCAGTTTGCAGGGGGGCATTCAGTACTTC.

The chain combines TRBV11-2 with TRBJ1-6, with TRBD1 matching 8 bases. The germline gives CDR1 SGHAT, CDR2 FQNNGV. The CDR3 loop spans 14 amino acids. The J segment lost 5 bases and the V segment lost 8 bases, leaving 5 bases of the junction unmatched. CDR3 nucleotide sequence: TGTGCCAGCCCGTCAGGGGGCAATAATTCACCCCTCCACTTT. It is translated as CASPSGGNNSPLHF.

CDR3 coding DNA: TGTGCCAGCAGCCCCACTAGCGGAACAGAGACCCAGTACTTC. Protein: CASSPTSGTETQYF. The chain uses TRBV6-1 and TRBJ2-5, with 8 nucleotides matching TRBD2. This CDR3 is built from 14 residues. Germline V gene sequence: CDR1 MNHNS, CDR2 SASEGT. Trimming removed 6 bases from V and 4 bases from J; junction bases left unmatched: 7.

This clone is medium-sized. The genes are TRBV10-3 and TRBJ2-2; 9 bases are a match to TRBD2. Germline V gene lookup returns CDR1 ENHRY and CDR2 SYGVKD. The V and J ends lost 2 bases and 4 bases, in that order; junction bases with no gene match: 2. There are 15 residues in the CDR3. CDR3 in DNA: TGTGCCATCAGTGAGGGACTAGCGTTCACCGGGGAGCTGTTTTTT. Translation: CAISEGLAFTGELFF.

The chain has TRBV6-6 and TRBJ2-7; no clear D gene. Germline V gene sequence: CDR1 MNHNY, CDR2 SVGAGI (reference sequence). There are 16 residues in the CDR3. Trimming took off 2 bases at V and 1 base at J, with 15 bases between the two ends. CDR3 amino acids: CASSYSRTAGSYEQYF. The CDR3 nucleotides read TGTGCCAGCAGTTACAGCCGGACCGCTGGTTCCTACGAGCAGTACTTC.

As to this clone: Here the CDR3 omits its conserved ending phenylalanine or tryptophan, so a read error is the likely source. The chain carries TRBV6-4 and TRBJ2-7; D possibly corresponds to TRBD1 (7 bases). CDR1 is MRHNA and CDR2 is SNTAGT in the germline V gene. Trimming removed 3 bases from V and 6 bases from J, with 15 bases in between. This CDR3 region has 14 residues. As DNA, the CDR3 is TGTGCCAGCAGTGAAAGGCGGGACAGTGCCGAGCAGTACTCC. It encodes CASSERRDSAEQYS.

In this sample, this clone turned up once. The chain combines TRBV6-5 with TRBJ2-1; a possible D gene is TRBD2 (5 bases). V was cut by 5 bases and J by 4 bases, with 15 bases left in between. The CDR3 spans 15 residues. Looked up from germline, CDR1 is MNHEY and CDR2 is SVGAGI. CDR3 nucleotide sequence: TGTGCCAGCAGTAGAAGGGAGAATCAATACAATGAGCAGTTCTTC. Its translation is CASSRRENQYNEQFF.

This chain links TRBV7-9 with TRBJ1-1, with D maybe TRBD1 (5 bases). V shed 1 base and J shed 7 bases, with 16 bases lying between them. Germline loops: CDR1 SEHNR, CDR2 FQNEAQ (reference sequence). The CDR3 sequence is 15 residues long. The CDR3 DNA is TGTGCCAGCAGCTTAGTACGGGGCAGGGCGAGTGAAGCTTTCTTT. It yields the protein CASSLVRGRASEAFF. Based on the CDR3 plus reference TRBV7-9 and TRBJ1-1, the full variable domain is DTGVSQNPRHKITKRGQNVTFRCDPISEHNRLYWYRQTLGQGPEFLTYFQNEAQLEKSRLLSDRFSAERPKGSFSTLEIQRTEQGDSAMYLCASSLVRGRASEAFFGQGTRLTVV.

Here the CDR3 DNA reads TGTGCCAGCAGCGAGCGACTAGCGGGCTACAATGAGCAGTTCTTC. Translated, it gives CASSERLAGYNEQFF. The gene calls are TRBV9 and TRBJ2-1; 10 nucleotides line up with TRBD2. J gave up 3 bases and V 3 bases, and 3 bases lay outside the gene matches. The CDR3 runs 15 residues. Germline lookup yields CDR1 SGDLS and CDR2 YYNGEE.

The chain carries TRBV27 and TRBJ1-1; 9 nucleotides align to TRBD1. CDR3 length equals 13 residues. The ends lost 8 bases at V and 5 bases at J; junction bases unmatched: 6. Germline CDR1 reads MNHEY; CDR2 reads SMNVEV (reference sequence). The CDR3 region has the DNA TGTGCCAGCGGCGGACAGGGGCGAACTGAAGCTTTCTTT. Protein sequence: CASGGQGRTEAFF.

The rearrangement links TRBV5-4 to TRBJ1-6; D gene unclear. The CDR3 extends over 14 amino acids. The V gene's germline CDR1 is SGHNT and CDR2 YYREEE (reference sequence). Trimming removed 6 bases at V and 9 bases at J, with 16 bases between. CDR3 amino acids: CASTPRGVASPLHF. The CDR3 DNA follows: TGTGCCAGCACCCCCCGCGGGGTTGCTTCACCCCTCCACTTT.

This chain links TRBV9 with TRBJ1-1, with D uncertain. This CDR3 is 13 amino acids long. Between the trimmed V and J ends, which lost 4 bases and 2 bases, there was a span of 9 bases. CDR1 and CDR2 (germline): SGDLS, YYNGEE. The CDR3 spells CASSTVGNTEAFF. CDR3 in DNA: TGTGCCAGCAGCACAGTGGGAAACACTGAAGCTTTCTTT.

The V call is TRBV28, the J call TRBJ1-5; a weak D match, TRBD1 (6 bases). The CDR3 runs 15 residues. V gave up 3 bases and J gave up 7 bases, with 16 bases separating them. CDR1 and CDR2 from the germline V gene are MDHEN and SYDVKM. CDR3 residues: CASSFTTGRKQPQHF. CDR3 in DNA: TGTGCCAGCAGTTTTACGACAGGAAGAAAACAGCCCCAGCATTTT.

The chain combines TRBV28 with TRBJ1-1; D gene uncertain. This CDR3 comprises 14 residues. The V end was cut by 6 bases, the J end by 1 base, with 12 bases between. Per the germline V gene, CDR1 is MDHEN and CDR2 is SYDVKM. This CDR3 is CASSSRAPNTEAFF. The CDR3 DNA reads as TGTGCCAGCAGCTCCCGGGCGCCGAACACTGAAGCTTTCTTT.

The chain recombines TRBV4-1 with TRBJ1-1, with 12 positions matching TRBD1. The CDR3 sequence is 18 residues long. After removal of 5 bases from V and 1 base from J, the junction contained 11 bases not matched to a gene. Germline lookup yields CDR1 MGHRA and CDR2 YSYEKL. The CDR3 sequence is CASSSTGTGGGGNTEAFF. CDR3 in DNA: TGCGCCAGCAGCAGCACCGGGACAGGGGGCGGCGGGAACACTGAAGCTTTCTTT.

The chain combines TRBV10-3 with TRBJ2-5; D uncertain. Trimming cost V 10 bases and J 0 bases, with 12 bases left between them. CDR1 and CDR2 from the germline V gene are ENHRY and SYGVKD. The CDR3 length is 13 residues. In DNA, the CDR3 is TGTGCCAGCGCTTCAGTTAACCAAGAGACCCAGTACTTC. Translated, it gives CASASVNQETQYF.

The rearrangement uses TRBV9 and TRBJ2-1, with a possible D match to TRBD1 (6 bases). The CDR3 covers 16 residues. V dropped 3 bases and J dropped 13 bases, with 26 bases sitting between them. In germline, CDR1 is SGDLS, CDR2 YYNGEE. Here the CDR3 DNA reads TGTGCCAGCAGCGCAGGACCGGGACAAGGGGCACTCCCTCAGTTCTTC. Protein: CASSAGPGQGALPQFF.

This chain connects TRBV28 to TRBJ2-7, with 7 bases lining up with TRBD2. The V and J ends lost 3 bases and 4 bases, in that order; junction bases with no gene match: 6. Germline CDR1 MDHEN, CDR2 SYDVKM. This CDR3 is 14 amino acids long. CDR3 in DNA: TGTGCCAGCAGTTTCGGCGGGAGTACGTACGAGCAGTACTTC. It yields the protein CASSFGGSTYEQYF. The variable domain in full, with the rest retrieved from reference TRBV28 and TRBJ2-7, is DVKVTQSSRYLVKRTGEKVFLECVQDMDHENMFWYRQDPGLGLRLIYFSYDVKMKEKGDIPEGYSVSREKKERFSLILESASTNQTSMYLCASSFGGSTYEQYFGPGTRLTVT.